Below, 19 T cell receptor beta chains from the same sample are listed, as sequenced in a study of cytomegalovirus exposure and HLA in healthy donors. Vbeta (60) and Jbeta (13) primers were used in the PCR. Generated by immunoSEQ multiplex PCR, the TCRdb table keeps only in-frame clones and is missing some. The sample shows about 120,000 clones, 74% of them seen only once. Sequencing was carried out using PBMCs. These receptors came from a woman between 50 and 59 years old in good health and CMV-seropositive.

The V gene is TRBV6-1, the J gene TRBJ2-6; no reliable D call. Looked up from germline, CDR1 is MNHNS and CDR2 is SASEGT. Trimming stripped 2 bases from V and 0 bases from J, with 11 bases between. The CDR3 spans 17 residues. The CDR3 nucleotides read TGTGCCAGCAGTGAAAATACAACCCCCTCTGGGGCCAACGTCCTGACTTTC. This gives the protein CASSENTTPSGANVLTF.

The CDR3 DNA reads TGTGCCAGCAGCCGGGACAGGAACTACAATGAGCAGTTCTTC. Amino acids: CASSRDRNYNEQFF. V is TRBV7-7 and J is TRBJ2-1; 8 bases fit TRBD1. The CDR3 consists of 14 residues. Germline CDR1 SSHAT, CDR2 FNYEAQ (reference sequence). V shed 5 bases, J shed 3 bases, and the junction held 3 bases outside the gene matches.

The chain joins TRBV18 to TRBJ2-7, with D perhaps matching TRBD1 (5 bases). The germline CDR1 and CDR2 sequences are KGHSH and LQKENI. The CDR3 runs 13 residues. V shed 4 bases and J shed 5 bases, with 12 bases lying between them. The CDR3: CASSLDRVNEQYF. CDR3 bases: TGTGCCAGCTCACTAGACAGAGTAAACGAGCAGTACTTC.

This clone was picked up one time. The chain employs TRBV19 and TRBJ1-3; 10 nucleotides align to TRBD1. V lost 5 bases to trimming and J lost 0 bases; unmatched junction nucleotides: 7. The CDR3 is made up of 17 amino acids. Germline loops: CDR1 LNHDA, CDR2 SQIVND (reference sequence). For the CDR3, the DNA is TGTGCCAGTAGTCTCCGGGGACAGGGGAGCTCTGGAAACACCATATATTTT. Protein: CASSLRGQGSSGNTIYF.

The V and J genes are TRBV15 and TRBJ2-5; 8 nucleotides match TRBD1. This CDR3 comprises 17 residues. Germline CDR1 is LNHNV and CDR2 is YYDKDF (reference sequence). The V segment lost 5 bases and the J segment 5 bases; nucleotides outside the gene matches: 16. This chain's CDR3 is CATSGNPSGTGGETQYF. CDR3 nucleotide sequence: TGTGCCACCAGCGGTAACCCCTCAGGGACAGGAGGCGAGACCCAGTACTTC.

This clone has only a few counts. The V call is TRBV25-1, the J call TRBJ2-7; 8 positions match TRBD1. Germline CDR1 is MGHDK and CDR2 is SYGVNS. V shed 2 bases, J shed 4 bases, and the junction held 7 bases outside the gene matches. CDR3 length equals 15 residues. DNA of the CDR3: TGTGCCAGCAGTGAAGCAAACAGGGGGAGATACGAGCAGTACTTC. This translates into CASSEANRGRYEQYF.

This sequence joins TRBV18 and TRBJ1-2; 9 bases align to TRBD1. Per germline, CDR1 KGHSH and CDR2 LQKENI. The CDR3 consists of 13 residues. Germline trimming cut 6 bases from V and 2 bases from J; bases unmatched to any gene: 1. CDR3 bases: TGTGCCAGCTCGGGGACAGGGAACTATGGCTACACCTTC. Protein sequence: CASSGTGNYGYTF. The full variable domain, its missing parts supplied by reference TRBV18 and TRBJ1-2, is NAGVMQNPRHLVRRRGQEARLRCSPMKGHSHVYWYRQLPEEGLKFMVYLQKENIIDESGMPKERFSAEFPKEGPSILRIQQVVRGDSAAYFCASSGTGNYGYTFGSGTRLTVV.

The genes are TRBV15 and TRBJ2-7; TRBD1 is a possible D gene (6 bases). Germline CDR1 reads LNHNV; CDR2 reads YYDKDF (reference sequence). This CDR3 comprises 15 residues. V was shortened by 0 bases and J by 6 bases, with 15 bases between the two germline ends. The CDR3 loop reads CATSRDTGKRSEQYF. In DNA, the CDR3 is TGTGCCACCAGCAGAGACACAGGGAAACGAAGCGAGCAGTACTTC.

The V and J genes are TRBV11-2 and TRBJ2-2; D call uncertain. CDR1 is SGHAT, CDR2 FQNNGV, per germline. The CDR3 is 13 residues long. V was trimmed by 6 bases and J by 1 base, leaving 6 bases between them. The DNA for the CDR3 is TGTGCCAGCAGAAACGGGAACACCGGGGAGCTGTTTTTT. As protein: CASRNGNTGELFF.

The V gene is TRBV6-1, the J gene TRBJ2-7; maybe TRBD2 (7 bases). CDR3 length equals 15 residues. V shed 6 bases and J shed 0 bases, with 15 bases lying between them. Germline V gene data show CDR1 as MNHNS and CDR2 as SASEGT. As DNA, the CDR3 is TGTGCCAGCAGCTTACAGGGAGGGAGCTCCTACGAGCAGTACTTC. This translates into CASSLQGGSSYEQYF.

In nucleotides, the CDR3 is TGTGCCAGCAGCTCAGATAGACAGGAGGAACTGTTTTTT. Protein product: CASSSDRQEELFF. V is TRBV7-9 and J is TRBJ1-4; D might be TRBD1 (6 bases). Trimming took 4 bases from V and 12 from J, leaving 15 bases between them. CDR3 length: 13 amino acids. Per the germline V gene, CDR1 is SEHNR and CDR2 is FQNEAQ (reference sequence).

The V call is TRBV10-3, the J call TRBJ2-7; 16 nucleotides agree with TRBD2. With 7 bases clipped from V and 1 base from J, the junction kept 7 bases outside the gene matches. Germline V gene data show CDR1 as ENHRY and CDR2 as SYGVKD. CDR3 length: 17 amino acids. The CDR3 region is CAIKGLAGGGVSYEQYF. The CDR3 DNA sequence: TGTGCCATCAAGGGACTAGCGGGAGGGGGAGTATCCTACGAGCAGTACTTC.

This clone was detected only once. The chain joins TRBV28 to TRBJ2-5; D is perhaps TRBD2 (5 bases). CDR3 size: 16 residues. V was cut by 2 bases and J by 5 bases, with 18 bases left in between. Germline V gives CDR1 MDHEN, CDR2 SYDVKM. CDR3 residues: CASSLGGQADPETQYF. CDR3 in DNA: TGTGCCAGCAGTTTAGGAGGTCAGGCCGACCCGGAGACCCAGTACTTC.

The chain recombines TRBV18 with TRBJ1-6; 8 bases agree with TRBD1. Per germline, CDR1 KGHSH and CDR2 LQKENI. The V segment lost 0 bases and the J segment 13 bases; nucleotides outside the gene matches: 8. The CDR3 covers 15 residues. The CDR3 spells CASSPPNGQGIPLHF. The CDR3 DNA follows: TGTGCCAGCTCACCACCCAACGGACAGGGAATCCCCCTCCACTTT. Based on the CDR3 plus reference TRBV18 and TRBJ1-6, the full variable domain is NAGVMQNPRHLVRRRGQEARLRCSPMKGHSHVYWYRQLPEEGLKFMVYLQKENIIDESGMPKERFSAEFPKEGPSILRIQQVVRGDSAAYFCASSPPNGQGIPLHFGNGTRLTVT.

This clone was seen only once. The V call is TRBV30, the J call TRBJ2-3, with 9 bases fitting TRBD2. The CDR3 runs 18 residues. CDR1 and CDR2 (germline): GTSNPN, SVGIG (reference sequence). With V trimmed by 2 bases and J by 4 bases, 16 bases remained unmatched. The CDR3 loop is CAWSIGQIASGISDTQYF. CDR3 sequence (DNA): TGTGCCTGGAGTATCGGTCAGATCGCTAGCGGGATTTCAGATACGCAGTATTTT.

CDR3 loop: CASSAGNVESAFF. The CDR3 DNA is TGCGCCAGCAGCGCAGGGAACGTCGAGTCTGCTTTCTTT. V gene TRBV10-1 combines with J gene TRBJ1-1; D may be TRBD1 (5 bases). This CDR3 has 13 residues. The germline V gene has CDR1 WNHNN and CDR2 SYGVQD (reference sequence). Trimming pared 6 bases from V and 11 bases from J, leaving 19 bases between.

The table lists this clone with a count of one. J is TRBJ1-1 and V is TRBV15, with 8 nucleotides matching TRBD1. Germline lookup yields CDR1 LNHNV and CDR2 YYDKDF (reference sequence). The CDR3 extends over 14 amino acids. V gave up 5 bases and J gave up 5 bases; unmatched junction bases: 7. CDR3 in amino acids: CATSWGQVGTEAFF. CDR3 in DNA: TGTGCCACCAGCTGGGGACAGGTTGGGACTGAAGCTTTCTTT.

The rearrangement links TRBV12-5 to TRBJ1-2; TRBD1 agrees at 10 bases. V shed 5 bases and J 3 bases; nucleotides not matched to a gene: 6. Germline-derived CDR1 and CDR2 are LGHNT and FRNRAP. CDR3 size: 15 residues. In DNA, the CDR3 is TGTGCTAGTGGTGGCGACAGGGGGCGCGACTATGGCTACACCTTC. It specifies CASGGDRGRDYGYTF. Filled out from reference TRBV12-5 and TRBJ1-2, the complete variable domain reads DARVTQTPRHKVTEMGQEVTMRCQPILGHNTVFWYRQTMMQGLELLAYFRNRAPLDDSGMPKDRFSAEMPDATLATLKIQPSEPRDSAVYFCASGGDRGRDYGYTFGSGTRLTVV.

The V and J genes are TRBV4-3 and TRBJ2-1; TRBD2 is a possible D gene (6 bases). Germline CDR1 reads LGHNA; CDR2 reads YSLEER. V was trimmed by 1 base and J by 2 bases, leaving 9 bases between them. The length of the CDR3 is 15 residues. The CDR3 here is CASSQVWGAYNEQFF. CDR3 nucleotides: TGCGCCAGCAGCCAAGTTTGGGGGGCCTACAATGAGCAGTTCTTC.